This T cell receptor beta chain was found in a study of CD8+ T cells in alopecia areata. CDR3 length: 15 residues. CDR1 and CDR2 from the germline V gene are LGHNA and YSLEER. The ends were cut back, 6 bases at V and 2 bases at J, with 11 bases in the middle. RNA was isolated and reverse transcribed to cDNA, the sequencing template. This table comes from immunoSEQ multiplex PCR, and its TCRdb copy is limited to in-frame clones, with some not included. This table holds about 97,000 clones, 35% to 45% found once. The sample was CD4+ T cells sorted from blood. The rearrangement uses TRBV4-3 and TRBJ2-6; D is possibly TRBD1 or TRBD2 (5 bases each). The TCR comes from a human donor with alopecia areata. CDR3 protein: CASSGRETGANVLTF. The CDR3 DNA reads TGCGCCAGCAGTGGCAGGGAGACTGGGGCCAACGTCCTGACTTTC.